The clone carrying this T cell receptor (beta chain) was observed a few times. These data originate in a study of T cells after yellow fever vaccination. This CDR3 has 14 residues. Germline V gene data show CDR1 as MNHEY and CDR2 as SMNVEV (reference sequence). V was trimmed by 6 bases and J by 3 bases, leaving 15 bases between them. A single record per CDR3 protein comes from TCRdb applying MiXCR to the 5' RACE reads. Of approximately 450,000 distinct CDR3 sequences listed, around 20% were seen once; the top ten hold 15% to 20%. This chain links TRBV27 with TRBJ2-7, with TRBD1 as a possible D gene (6 bases). The sequencing here drew on PBMCs, taken before the yellow fever booster vaccination. The source is a man younger than 30 who received the YFV17D yellow fever vaccine. CDR3 nucleotide sequence: TGTGCCAGCAGCAGGGGTCACCGGAGCTACGAGCAGTACGTC. This codes for CASSRGHRSYEQYV.